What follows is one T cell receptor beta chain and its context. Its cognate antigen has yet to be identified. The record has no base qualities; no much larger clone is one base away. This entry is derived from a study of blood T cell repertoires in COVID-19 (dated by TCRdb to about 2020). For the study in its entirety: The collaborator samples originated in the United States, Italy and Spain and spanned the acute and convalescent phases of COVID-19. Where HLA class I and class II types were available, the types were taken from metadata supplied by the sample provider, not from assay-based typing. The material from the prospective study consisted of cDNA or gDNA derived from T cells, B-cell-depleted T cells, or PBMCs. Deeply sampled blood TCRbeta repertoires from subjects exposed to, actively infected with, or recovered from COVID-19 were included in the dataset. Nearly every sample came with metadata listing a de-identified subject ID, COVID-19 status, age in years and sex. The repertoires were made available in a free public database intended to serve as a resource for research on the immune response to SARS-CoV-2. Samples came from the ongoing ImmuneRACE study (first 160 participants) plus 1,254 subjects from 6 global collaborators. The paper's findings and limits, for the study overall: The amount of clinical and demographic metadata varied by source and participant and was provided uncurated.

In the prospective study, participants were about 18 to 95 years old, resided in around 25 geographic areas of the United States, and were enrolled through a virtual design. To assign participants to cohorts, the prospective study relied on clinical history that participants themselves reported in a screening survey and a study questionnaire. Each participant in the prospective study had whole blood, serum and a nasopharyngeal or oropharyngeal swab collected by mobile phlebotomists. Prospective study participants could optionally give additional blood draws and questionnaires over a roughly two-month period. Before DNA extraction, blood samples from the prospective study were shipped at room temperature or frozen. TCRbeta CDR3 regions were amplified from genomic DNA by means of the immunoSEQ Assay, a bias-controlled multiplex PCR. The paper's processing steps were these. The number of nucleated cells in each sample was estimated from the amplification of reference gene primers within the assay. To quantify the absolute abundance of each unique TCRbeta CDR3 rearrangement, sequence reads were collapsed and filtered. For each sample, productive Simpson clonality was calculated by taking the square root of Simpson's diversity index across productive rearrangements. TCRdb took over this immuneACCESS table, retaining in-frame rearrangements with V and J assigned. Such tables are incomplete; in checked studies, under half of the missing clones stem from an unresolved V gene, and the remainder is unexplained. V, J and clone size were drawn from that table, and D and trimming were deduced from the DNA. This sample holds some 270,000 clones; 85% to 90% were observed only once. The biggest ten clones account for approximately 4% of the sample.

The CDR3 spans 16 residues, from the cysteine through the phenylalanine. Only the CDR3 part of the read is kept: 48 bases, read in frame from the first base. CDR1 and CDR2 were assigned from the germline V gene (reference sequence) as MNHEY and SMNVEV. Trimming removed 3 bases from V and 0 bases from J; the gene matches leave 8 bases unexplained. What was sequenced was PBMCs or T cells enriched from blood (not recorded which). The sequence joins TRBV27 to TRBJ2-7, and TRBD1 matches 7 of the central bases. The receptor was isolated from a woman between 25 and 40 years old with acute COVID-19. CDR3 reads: CASSFKGQAFSYEQYF. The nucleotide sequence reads TGTGCCAGCAGTTTTAAAGGACAGGCTTTCTCCTACGAGCAGTACTTC.